This T cell receptor beta chain was sequenced during a study of T cells after yellow fever vaccination (dated by TCRdb to about 2019). Some background on the complete study: The SMART-Seq v4 Ultra Low Input RNA kit was used to prepare libraries from fractions with low cell numbers. To track T-cell clones before and after primary and booster YFV17D yellow fever vaccination, bulk TCR alpha and beta repertoires were sequenced longitudinally. Two healthy male donors, one aged 18 to 29 and one aged 30 to 39 years, were included in the cohort. Bulk PBMC replicates and cell subsets were isolated from blood drawn at multiple timepoints before and after both primary and secondary immunization. What the work shows at the level of the full study, not this receptor alone: A small share of clonotypes was detected in both CD4 and CD8 compartments, with the overlap likely arising from convergent recombination. Compared with the primary T-cell response, the secondary T-cell response was weaker but faster, peaking on day 5 rather than day 15. Because only a couple of donors were included in the study, the extent to which the findings can be generalized is limited. Computational filtering was required because FACS-sorted repertoires could contain abundant contaminating clonotypes from the bulk population. Most clones expanded after primary vaccination were re-detected after the booster (around 96% of CD4 and 80% to 90% of CD8), suggesting broad memory maintenance.

This clonotype was counted only a few times. Its antigen is currently not known. No clone much larger than this one lies a single base away; base qualities are absent. Sequencing took place on an Illumina NovaSeq 6000. TCR cDNA was synthesized by 5'RACE template switching, through which a universal primer site and unique molecular identifiers were introduced. Priming for cDNA synthesis came from both the TCR alpha and TCR beta constant segments. Library amplification used two PCR steps, and the second PCR step added sample barcodes and sequencing adapters. Sequencing of the libraries was done on either Illumina HiSeq 2500 (2x100 bp) or NovaSeq (2x150 bp). In the source study's methods: Reads were demultiplexed and collapsed into UMI consensus sequences with MIGEC, and V(D)J alignment was performed with MiXCR. Clonotypes responding to the vaccine were identified with edgeR on replicate PBMC samples, with the criteria of FDR below 0.01 and a log2 fold change above 5 up to day 15. Each bulk clonotype received a CD4 or CD8 identity based on whether the sequenced CD4 or CD8 repertoire contained that clonotype at higher abundance. The raw public data were reprocessed by TCRdb itself: fastp quality trimming at Q25, MiXCR clonotype calling, in-frame beta chains only. CDR3 protein duplicates are merged, each entry listing the most common genes and DNA. The V and J calls were not made by the authors but by TCRdb's processing. The sample table records 150,000 to 200,000 distinct CDR3 sequences; approximately 9.7% of these occur just once. 35% to 40% of the sample goes to the ten largest clones.

According to the germline V gene, CDR1 reads SGHAT and CDR2 reads FQNNGV. Counted from cysteine to phenylalanine, this CDR3 has 20 amino acids. Kept here is only the CDR3 DNA, which spans 60 bases and is read in frame from base 1. V loses 5 bases at its end and J loses 8 bases; junction bases beyond the gene matches: 18. The sample's treatment or condition label, decoded: live attenuated yellow fever vaccine strain. PBMCs were isolated from peripheral blood using a standard Ficoll-Paque protocol. Dynabeads CD4 and CD8 positive selection kits were used to isolate the CD4 and CD8 T-cell fractions. TriZol was used to extract RNA from bulk PBMCs, CD4 and CD8 fractions, and dextramer-positive and dextramer-negative fractions.

The chain employs TRBV11-2 and TRBJ2-1; TRBD2 lines up with 16 middle nucleotides. This receptor was taken from a man in his late teens or twenties who received the YFV17D yellow fever vaccine. The sample here was CD8+ T cells sorted from PBMCs, taken 45 days after the yellow fever booster vaccination. Here the CDR3 is given as CASSTYPGLAGGQFFDEQFF. Here is the DNA: TGTGCCAGCAGCACTTACCCGGGACTAGCGGGGGGGCAGTTCTTCGATGAGCAGTTCTTC.